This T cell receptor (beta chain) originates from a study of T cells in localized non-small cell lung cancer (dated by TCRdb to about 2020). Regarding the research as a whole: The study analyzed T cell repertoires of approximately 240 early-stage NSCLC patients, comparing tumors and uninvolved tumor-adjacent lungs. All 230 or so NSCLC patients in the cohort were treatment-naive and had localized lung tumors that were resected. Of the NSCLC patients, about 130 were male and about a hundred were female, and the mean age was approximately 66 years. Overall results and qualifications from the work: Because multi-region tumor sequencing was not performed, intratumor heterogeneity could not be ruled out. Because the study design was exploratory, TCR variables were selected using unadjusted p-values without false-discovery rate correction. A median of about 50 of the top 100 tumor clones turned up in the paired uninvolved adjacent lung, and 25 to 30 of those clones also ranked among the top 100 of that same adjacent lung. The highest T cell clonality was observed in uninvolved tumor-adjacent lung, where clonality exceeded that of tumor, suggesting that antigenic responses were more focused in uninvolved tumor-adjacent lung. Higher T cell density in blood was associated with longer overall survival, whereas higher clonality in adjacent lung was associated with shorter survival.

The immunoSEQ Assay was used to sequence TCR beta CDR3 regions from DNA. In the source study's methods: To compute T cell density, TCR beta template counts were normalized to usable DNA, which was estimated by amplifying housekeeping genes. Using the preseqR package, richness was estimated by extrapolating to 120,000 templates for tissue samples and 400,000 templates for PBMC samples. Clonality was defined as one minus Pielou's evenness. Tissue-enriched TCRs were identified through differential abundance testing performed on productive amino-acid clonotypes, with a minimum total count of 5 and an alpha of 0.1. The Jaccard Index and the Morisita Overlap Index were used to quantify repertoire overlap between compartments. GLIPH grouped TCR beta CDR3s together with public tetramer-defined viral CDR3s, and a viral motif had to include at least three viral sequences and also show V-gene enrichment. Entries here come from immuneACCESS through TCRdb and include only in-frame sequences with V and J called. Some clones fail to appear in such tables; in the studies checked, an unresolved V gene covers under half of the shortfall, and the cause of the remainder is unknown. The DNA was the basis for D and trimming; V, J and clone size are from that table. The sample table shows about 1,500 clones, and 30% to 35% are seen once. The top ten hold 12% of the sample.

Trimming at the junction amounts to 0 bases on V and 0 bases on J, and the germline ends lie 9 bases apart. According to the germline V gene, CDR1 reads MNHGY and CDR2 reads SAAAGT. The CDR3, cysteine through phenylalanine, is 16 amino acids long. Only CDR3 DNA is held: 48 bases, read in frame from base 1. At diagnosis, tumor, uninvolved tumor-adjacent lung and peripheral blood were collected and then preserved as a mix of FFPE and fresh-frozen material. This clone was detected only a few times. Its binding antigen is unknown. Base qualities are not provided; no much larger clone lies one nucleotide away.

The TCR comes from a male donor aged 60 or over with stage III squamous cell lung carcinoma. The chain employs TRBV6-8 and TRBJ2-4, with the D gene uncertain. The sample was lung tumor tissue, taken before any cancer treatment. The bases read TGTGCCAGCAGTTACTCAAGAACGTTAGCCAAAAACATTCAGTACTTC. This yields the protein CASSYSRTLAKNIQYF.